This TCR beta chain was obtained from a study of draining lymph node invasion in breast cancer (dated by TCRdb to about 2020). Regarding the research as a whole: Histology and cytokeratin immunohistochemistry were used to diagnose nodal metastasis, and EpCAM/CD45 flow cytometry was used to confirm the diagnosis. A separate targeted assay used bulk TCR-beta CDR3 sequencing to compare sorted memory regulatory T cells with memory conventional CD4 T cells across breast cancer tissues. Each patient contributed matched non-invaded and tumor-invaded tumor-draining lymph nodes plus the primary tumor, profiled for both Treg and Tconv subsets. Lymph nodes from about 5 patients were covered by the separate targeted TCR sequencing, and for three of those patients the primary tumors were sequenced as well.

Broad study findings and their caveats: Shared TCRs between Treg and Tconv subsets were considered suggestive but not proof of common clonal origin. According to the targeted TCR-seq data, Tregs appeared to be more clonally expanded than Tconvs in every tissue, and both subsets had lower diversity in tumor than in lymph nodes. Tracking of the top-100 tumor clones could be carried out in just a couple of patients. Roughly 13-22% of Treg TCRs were shared with Tconvs per tissue, interpreted as suggesting peripheral Treg induction. The data could not determine whether Treg conversion took place in a particular organ or whether converted Tregs recirculated between nodes and tumor. Some of the top 100 tumor clones were detected in invaded and non-invaded nodes, and this detection was taken to suggest recirculation between tumor and draining nodes.

V ends up 5 bases short and J 0 bases short, with an unmatched junction base count of 10. CDR1 and CDR2 (SGHAT, FQNNGV) derive from the germline V gene. The CDR3 measures 16 amino acids from cysteine to phenylalanine. The sequence is cut down to CDR3 DNA, 48 bases in frame from base 1. Regarding this clonotype: This clone's antigen is unknown. No base quality values were provided; no much bigger clone lies one nucleotide off.

Library generation was performed with bulk RNA-seq. Sequencing was carried out with an Illumina HiSeq 2500. Regarding the original processing steps: CDR3 sequences in the separate targeted TCR-seq dataset were extracted from raw reads and quantified using MiXCR version 2.1.5 with default parameters. Each TCR-beta clone in the separate targeted TCR-seq dataset was defined by the V gene, J gene and CDR3 sequence taken together. For the separate targeted TCR-seq dataset, clones with fewer than three counts were filtered out, after which only the 90% most strongly expressed clones in each sample were kept. In the separate targeted TCR-seq dataset, Treg-Tconv overlap was computed as shared clones divided by total Treg clones per tissue, times 100. The public reads were reprocessed in TCRdb via fastp at Q25 and MiXCR, keeping in-frame beta chains. One record per CDR3 amino acid sequence lists the most common genes and DNA. The V and J calls, along with clone size, are taken from TCRdb and not from the paper's own processing. Within this sample are 2,600 or so distinct CDR3 sequences, with around 70% of them counted one time only. In total, the top ten clones hold 7.8% of the sample.

For memory regulatory T cells, the sort was based on CD4+ CD45RA- CD25high cells. Each tumor-draining lymph node was classified as non-invaded if metastatic tumor cells were absent and as invaded if metastatic tumor cells were present. Before staining and sorting, a Miltenyi Pan T Cell isolation kit was used to pre-enrich the T cells. Immunohistochemistry for estrogen receptor, progesterone receptor, HER2 and Ki-67 was used to characterize primary tumors. Fresh surgical tissue was processed within a few hours after surgery by cutting into small fragments. Tissue fragments were enzymatically digested with Liberase TL plus DNase for about 20 minutes and filtered through a 40-micrometer strainer. After DAPI live/dead staining, cells were sorted on a BD FACS Aria II at about 98-99% purity. Sorted cells were lysed in TCL buffer, and RNA was purified using a Norgen Single Cell RNA purification kit that included DNase treatment.

The TCR comes from a female donor with luminal breast cancer. The chain employs TRBV11-2 and TRBJ2-7, with TRBD2 matching 7 junction bases. Source material: sorted memory Tregs from a lymph node. The cell subset or site label, read with the paper, signifies: CD45RA-negative sorted CD4+ T cells (memory Tconv or effector/memory Treg). The sequenced DNA: TGTGCCAGCAGCCCGACGTGGGGCGGGAGCTCCTACGAGCAGTACTTC. It translates to CASSPTWGGSSYEQYF.